This TCR beta chain was documented in a study of post-analysis software for immune sequencing data. The study, taken as a whole, reports: Versus controls, multiple sclerosis patients showed significantly lower diversity (normalized Chao1). Comparison of patients with controls showed about 5 TRBV segments more frequent in patients, TRBV5-6, TRBV5-1 and TRBV20-1 among them. F measure showed strong co-clustering of same-batch samples.

Only a few counts were recorded for this clonotype. Its antigen remains unknown. Unique molecular identifiers featured in each of the TCR beta cDNA libraries. From around 1 to 10 million T cells, a few hundred thousand cDNA molecules were obtained. A single record per CDR3 protein comes from TCRdb applying MiXCR to the PCR reads. The sample contains approximately 360,000 distinct CDR3 sequences, around 33% of which appear only once. CDR1 KGHSH and CDR2 LQKENI come from the germline V gene. V gave up 2 bases and J gave up 4 bases, with 12 bases separating them. CDR3 length equals 16 residues. Sequencing was carried out using blood. The TCR comes from a girl under 18 with multiple sclerosis. J is TRBJ1-6 and V is TRBV18, with D unclear. The CDR3 coding sequence is TGTGCCAGCTCACCAGGGCACCCCGGGTATAATTCACCCCTCCACTTT. Protein sequence: CASSPGHPGYNSPLHF.